This T cell receptor beta chain was sequenced for a study of shared clonotypes between healthy human individuals. Profiling relied on immunoSEQ multiplex PCR, and the TCRdb table lists in-frame clones only, not all of them. The repertoire has a few million clones, approximately 94% of them found once; the top ten carry roughly 0.13%. V dropped 4 bases and J dropped 3 bases, with 16 bases sitting between them. The germline gives CDR1 ENHRY, CDR2 SYGVKD. This CDR3 contains 16 residues. The chain is built from TRBV10-3 and TRBJ2-4; D is possibly TRBD2 (5 bases). The sequenced sample consisted of naive CD4+ T cells sorted from blood. Subset reported: CD45RA+ positively selected. This sequence was found in a man aged 18-30 years in good health. The CDR3 nucleotides read TGTGCCATCAGTGGAGGTGGGGAGCTCCTCAAAAACATTCAGTACTTC. This translates into CAISGGGELLKNIQYF.